The source of this T cell receptor beta chain is a study of PD-1 blockade in classical Hodgkin lymphoma. Study-wide points: Reported baseline diversity: healthy donors highest, relapsed/refractory patients lowest. It was among complete responders that baseline diversity resembled that of newly diagnosed patients.

Trimming cost V 0 bases and J 10 bases; bases outside gene matches: 3. Germline V CDR1 and CDR2: MNHNY, SVGAGI (reference sequence). The CDR3 extends over 15 amino acids. Concerning this clone: Its antigen is still unknown.

Noted time point: cycle 4 day 1 (C4D1), after less than seven weeks of nivolumab. Each patient's relapse followed autologous stem cell transplantation, and brentuximab vedotin exposure varied. Under best response, outcomes were complete response, partial response or progressive disease. The protocol was immunoSEQ multiplex PCR, while the TCRdb copy is restricted to in-frame clones and leaves out a portion. The sample yields nearly 25,000 clones, under 75% seen once. The source is a human donor with classical Hodgkin lymphoma. The chain uses TRBV6-6 and TRBJ2-1; 13 positions match TRBD2. The material was peripheral blood mononuclear cells (PBMCs), obtained before the fourth cycle of nivolumab. CDR3 region: CASSYSTSGGREQFF. The CDR3 coding sequence is TGTGCCAGCAGTTACTCGACTAGCGGGGGGAGGGAGCAGTTCTTC.